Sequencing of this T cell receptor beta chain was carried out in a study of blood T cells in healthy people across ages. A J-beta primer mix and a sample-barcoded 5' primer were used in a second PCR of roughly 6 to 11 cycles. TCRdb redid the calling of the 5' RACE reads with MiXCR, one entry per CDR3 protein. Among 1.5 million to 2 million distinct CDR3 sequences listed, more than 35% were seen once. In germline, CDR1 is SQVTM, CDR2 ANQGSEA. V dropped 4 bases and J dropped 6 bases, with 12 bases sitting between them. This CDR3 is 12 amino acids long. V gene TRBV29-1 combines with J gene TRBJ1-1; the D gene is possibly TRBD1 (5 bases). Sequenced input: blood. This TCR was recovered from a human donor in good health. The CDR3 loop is CSVVPGGAEAFF. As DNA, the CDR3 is TGCAGCGTTGTCCCGGGGGGTGCTGAAGCTTTCTTT.